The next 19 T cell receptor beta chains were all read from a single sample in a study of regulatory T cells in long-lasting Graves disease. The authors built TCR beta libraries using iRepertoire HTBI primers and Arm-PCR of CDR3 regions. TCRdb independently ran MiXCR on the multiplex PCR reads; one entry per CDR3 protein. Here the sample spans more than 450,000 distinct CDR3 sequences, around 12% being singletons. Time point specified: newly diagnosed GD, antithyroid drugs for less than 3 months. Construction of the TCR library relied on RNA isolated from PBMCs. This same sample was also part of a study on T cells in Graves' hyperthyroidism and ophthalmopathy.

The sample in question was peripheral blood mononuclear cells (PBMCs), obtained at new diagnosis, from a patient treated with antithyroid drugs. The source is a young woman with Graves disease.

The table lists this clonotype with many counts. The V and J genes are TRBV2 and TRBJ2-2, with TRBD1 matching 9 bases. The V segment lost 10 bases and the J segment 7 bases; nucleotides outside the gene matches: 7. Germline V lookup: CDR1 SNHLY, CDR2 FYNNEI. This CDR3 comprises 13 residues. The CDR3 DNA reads TGTGCCATGAAACAGGGGGCTGTCGGGGAGCTGTTTTTT. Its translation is CAMKQGAVGELFF.

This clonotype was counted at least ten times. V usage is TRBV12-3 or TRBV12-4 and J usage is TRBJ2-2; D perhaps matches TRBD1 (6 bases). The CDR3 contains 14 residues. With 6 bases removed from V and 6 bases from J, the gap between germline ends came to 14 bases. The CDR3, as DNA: TGTGCCAGCAGGATTACAGGGAATCCCGGGGAGCTGTTTTTT. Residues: CASRITGNPGELFF.

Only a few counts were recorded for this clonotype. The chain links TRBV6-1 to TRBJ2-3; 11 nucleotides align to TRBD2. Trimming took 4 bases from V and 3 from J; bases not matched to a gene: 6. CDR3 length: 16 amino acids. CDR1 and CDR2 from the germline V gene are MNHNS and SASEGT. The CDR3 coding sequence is TGTGCCAGCAGTGTCCTAGCGGGAGGTCCGACAGATACGCAGTATTTT. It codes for CASSVLAGGPTDTQYF.

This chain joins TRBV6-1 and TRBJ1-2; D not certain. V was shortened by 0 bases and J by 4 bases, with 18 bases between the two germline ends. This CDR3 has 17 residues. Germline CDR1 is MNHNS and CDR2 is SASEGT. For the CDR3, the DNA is TGTGCCAGCAGTGAAGCCCTATTTGGCAGCCTACCCTATGGCTACACCTTC. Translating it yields CASSEALFGSLPYGYTF.

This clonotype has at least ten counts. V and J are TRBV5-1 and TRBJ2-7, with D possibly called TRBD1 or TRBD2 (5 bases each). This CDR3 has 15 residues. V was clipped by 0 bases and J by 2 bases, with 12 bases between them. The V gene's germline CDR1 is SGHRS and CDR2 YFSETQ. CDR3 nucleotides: TGCGCCAGCAGCTTGGGAGGGGCCGGCGCCTACGAGCAGTACTTC. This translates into CASSLGGAGAYEQYF.

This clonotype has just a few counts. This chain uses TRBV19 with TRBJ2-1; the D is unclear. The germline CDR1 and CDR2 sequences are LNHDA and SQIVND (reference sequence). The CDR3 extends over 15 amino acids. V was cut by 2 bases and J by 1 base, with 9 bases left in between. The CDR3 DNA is TGTGCCAGTAGTATAACCGGATTGTCCTACAATGAGCAGTTCTTC. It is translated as CASSITGLSYNEQFF.

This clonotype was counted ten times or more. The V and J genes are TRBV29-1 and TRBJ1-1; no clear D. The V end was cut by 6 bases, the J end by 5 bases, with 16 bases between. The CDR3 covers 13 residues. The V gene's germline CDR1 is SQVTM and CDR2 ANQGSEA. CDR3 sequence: CSVAYSGRTEAFF. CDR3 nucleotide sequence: TGCAGCGTCGCTTACAGCGGTCGAACTGAAGCTTTCTTT.

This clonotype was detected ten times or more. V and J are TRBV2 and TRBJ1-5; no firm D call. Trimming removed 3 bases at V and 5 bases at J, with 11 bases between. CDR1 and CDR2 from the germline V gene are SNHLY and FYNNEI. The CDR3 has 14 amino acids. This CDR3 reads CASSDGVLDQPQHF. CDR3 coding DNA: TGTGCCAGCAGTGATGGAGTCCTCGATCAGCCCCAGCATTTT.

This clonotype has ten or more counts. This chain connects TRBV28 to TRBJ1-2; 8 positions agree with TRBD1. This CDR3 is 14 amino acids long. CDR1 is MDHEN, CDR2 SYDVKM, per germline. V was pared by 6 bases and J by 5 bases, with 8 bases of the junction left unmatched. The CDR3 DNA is TGTGCCAGCAGCCTGGGGGACAGGTTGTATGGCTACACCTTC. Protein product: CASSLGDRLYGYTF.

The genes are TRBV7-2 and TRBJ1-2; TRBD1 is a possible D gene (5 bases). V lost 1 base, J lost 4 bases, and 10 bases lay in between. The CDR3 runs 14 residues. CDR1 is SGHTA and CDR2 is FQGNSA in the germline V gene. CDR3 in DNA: TGTGCCAGCAGCTTAGGGCCGGGACCCTATGGCTACACCTTC. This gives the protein CASSLGPGPYGYTF.

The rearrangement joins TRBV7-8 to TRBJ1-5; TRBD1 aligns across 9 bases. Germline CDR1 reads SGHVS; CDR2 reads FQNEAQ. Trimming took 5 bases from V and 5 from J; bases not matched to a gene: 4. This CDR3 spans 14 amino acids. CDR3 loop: CASSLRQGDQPQHF. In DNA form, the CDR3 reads TGTGCCAGCAGCCTCAGACAGGGGGATCAGCCCCAGCATTTT.

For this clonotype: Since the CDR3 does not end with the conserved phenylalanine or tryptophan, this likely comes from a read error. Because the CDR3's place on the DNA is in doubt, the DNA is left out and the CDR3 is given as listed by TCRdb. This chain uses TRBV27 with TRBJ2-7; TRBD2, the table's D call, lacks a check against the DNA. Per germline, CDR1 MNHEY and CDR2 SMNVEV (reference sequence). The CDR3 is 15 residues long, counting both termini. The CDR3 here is CASSRINMYALAEYL.

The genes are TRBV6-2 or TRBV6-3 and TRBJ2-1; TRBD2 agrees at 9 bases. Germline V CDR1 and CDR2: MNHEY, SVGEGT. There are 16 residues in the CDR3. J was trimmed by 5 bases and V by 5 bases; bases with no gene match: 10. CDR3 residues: CASSEALAGWDNEQFF. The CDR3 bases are TGTGCCAGCAGTGAGGCCCTAGCGGGATGGGACAATGAGCAGTTCTTC.

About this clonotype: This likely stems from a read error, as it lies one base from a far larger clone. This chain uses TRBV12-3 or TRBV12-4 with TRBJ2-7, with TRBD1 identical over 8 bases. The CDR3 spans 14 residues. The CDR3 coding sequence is TGTGCCAGCAGTGGGACAGGAGGGCACTACGAGCGGTACTTC. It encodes CASSGTGGHYERYF.

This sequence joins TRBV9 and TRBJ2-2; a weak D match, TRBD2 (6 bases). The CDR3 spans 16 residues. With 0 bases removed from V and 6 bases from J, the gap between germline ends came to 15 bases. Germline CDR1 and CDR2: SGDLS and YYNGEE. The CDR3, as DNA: TGTGCCAGCAGCGTAGGAGGGACTGGTCGGCCCGGGGAGCTGTTTTTT. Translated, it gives CASSVGGTGRPGELFF.

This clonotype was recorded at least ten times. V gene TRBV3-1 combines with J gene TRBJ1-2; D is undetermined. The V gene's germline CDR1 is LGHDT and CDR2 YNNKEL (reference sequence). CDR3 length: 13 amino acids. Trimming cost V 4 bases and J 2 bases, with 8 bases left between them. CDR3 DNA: TGTGCCAGCAGCCCAGATCTAAACTATGGCTACACCTTC. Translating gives CASSPDLNYGYTF.

For the CDR3, the DNA is TGTGCCTGGAGTGTAAACAGGGGGCGCGCCGGGGAGCTGTTTTTT. The encoded protein is CAWSVNRGRAGELFF. The chain is built from TRBV30 and TRBJ2-2; 9 bases line up with TRBD1. This CDR3 comprises 15 residues. Trimming removed 0 bases from V and 6 bases from J; junction bases left unmatched: 5. Germline V lookup: CDR1 GTSNPN, CDR2 SVGIG (reference sequence).

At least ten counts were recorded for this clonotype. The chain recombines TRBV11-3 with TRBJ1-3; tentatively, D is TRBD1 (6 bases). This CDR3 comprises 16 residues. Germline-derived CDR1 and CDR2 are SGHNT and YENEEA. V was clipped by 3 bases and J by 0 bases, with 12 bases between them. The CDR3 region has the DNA TGTGCCAGCAGCTTGCAGGGGCTGAGCTCTGGAAACACCATATATTTT. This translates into CASSLQGLSSGNTIYF.

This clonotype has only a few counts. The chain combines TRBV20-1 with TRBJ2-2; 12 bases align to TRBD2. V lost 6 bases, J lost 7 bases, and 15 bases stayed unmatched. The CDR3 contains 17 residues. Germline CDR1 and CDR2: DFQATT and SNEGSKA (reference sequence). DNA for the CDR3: TGCAGTGCCCAAACGGCTAGCGGGAGGGCCAGGGGCGGGGAGCTGTTTTTT. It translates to CSAQTASGRARGGELFF.